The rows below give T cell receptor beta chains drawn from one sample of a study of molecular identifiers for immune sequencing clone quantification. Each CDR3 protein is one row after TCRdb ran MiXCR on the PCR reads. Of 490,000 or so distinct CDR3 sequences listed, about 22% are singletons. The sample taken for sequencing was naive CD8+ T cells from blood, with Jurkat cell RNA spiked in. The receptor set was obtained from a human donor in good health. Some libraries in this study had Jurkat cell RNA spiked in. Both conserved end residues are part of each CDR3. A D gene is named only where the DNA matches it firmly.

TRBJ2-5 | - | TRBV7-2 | CASSVSGKETQYF
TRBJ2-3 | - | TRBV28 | CASRSDRAAVPDTQYF
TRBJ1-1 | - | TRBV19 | CASSIGLGLLNTEAFF
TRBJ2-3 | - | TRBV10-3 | CAISDAGSTDTQYF
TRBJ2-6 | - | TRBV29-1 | CSVETWRGRESGANVLTF
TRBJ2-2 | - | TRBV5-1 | CASSPDPGLGTGELFF
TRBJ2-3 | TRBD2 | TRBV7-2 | CASSLDVAGSGGAGTDTQYF
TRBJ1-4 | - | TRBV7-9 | CASSSPRRTNEELFF
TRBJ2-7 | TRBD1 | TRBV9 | CASSAGTGVMGEQYF
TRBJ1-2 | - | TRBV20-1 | CSATKEGYGYTF
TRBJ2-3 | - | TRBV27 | CASSLGVQGQDTQYF
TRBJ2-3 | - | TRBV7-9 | CASSPFLSSSTDTQYF
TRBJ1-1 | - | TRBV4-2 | CASSQNVAGLGNTEAFF
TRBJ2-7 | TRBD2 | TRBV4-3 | CASSQDGPGTNYEQYF
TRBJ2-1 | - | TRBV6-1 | CASREGWGAGLVEQFF
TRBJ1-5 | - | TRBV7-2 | CASSFWGDQPQHF
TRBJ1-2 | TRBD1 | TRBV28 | CASSRDRGRPDGYTF
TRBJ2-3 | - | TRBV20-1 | CSARDLQTPRTDTQYF
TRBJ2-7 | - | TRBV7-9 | CASSPIRLYEQYF
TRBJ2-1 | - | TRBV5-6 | CASSPSTYNEQFF
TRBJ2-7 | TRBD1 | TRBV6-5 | CASGTGTATYEQYF
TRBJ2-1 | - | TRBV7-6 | CASSWSGVRDEQFF
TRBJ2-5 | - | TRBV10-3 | CAISGPGIEETQYF
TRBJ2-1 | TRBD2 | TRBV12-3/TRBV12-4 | CASSPPGGSYNEQFF
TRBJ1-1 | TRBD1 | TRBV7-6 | CASSPIDRGGTEAFF
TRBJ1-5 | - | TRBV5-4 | CASSLWGYQPQHF
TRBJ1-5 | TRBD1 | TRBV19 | CASTRGQGLNQPQHF
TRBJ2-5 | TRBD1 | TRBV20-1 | CSAPGTEEETQYF
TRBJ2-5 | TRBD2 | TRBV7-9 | CASSLARTSGLAPQYF
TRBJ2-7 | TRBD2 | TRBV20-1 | CSVGSGGSYEQYF
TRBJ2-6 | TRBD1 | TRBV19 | CASSIDRGFGANVLTF
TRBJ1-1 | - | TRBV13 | CASSPYVGRGALNTEAFF
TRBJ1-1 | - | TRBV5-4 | CASSFSPGEAFF
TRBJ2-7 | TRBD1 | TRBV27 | CAGSYGQGVSYEQYF
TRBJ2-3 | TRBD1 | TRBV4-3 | CASSQDPVGTGGKTDTQYF
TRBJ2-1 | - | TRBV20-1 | CSAPNSGPRTSYNEQFF
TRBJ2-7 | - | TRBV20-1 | CSARSAQGGTYEQYF
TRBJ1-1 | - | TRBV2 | CAARGVGTEAFF